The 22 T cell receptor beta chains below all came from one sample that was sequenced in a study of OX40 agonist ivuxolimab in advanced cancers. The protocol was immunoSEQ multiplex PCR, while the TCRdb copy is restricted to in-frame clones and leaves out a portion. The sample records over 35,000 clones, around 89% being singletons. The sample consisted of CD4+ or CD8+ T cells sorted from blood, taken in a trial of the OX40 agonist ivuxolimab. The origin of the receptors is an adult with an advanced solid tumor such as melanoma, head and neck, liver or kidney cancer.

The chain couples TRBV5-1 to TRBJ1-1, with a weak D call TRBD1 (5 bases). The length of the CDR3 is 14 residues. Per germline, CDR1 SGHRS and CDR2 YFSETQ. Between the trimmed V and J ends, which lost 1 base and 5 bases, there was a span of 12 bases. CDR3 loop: CASSLSGGGTEAFF. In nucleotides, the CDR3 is TGCGCCAGCAGCTTGAGCGGCGGGGGGACTGAAGCTTTCTTT.

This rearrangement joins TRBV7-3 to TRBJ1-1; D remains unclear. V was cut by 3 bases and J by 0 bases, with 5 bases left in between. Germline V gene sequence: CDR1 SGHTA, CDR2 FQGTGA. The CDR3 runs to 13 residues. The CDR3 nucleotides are TGTGCCAGCAGCTTTGAAGTGAACACTGAAGCTTTCTTT. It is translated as CASSFEVNTEAFF.

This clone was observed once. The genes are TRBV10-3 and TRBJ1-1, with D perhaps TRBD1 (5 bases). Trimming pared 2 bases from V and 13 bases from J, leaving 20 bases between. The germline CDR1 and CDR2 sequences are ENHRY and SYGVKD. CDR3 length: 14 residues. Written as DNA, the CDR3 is TGTGCCATCAGTGAGGAGCGGGAGGATCACAGGTTTTTCTTT. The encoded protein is CAISEEREDHRFFF.

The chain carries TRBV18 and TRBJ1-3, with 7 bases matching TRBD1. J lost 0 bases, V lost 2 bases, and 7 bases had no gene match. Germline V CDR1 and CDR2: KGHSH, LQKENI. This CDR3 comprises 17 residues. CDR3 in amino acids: CASSPRGGTDSGNTIYF. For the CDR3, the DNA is TGTGCCAGCTCACCAAGGGGCGGGACAGACTCTGGAAACACCATATATTTT.

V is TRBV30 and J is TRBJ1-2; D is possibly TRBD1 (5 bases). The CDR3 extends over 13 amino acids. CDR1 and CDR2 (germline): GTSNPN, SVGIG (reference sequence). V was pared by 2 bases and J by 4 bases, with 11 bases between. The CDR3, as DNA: TGTGCCTGGAGTTACACAGGAGTCTATGGCTACACCTTC. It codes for CAWSYTGVYGYTF.

CDR3 DNA: TGTGCCAGCAGCTACGGAGACTCTGGAAACACCATATATTTT. Translation gives CASSYGDSGNTIYF. The chain combines TRBV6-6 with TRBJ1-3; D is uncertain. This CDR3 has 14 residues. Trimming stripped 6 bases from V and 0 bases from J, with 9 bases between. CDR1 and CDR2 (germline): MNHNY, SVGAGI (reference sequence).

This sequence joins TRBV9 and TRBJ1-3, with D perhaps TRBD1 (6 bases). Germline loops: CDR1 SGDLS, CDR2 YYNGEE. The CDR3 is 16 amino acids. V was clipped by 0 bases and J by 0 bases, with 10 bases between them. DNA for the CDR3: TGTGCCAGCAGCGTAGGGACAGCGAGCTCTGGAAACACCATATATTTT. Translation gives CASSVGTASSGNTIYF.

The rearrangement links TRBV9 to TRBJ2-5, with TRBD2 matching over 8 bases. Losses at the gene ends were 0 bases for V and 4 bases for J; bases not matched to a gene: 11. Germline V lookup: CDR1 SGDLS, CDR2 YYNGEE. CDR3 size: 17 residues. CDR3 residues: CASSVEAGGTDGETQYF. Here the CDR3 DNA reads TGTGCCAGCAGCGTAGAGGCGGGAGGTACGGATGGAGAGACCCAGTACTTC.

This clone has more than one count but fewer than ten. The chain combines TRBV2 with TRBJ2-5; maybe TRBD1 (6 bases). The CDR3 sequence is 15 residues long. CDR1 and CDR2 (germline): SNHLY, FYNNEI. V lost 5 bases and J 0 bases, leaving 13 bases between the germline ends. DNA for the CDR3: TGTGCCAGCAGTCCCGAAGACAGGTACCAAGAGACCCAGTACTTC. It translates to CASSPEDRYQETQYF.

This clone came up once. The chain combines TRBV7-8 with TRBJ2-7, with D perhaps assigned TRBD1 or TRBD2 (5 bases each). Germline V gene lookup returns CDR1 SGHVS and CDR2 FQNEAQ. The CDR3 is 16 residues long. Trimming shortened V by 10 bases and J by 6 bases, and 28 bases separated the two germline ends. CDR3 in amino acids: CATIKRGTPLGTEQYF. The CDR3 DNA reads TGTGCCACCATTAAAAGGGGAACCCCGCTTGGGACCGAGCAGTACTTC.

This chain's CDR3 is CASSLSVETGVNYGYTF. In DNA, the CDR3 is TGTGCCAGCAGTTTATCGGTGGAGACAGGGGTGAACTATGGCTACACCTTC. The chain combines TRBV27 with TRBJ1-2; TRBD1 aligns across 8 bases. Germline CDR1 is MNHEY and CDR2 is SMNVEV (reference sequence). This CDR3 has 17 amino acids. With 0 bases clipped from V and 2 bases from J, the junction kept 8 bases outside the gene matches.

CDR3 protein: CSVAKDRRGELFF. DNA for the CDR3: TGCAGCGTTGCGAAGGACAGGCGTGGGGAGCTGTTTTTT. V and J are TRBV29-1 and TRBJ2-2; 7 positions match TRBD1. V lost 4 bases to trimming and J lost 8 bases; unmatched junction nucleotides: 7. The CDR3 is made up of 13 amino acids. The germline CDR1 and CDR2 sequences are SQVTM and ANQGSEA.

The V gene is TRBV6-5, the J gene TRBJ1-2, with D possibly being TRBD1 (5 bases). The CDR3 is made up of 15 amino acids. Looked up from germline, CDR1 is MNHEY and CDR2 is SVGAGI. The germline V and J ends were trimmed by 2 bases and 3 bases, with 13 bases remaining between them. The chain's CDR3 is CASSYLAGTDYGYTF. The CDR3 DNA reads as TGTGCCAGCAGTTACCTGGCCGGGACGGACTATGGCTACACCTTC.

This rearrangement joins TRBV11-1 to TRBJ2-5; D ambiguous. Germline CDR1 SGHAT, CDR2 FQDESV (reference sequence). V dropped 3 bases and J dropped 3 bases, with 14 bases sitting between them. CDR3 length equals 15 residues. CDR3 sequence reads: CASSLDVAVEETQYF. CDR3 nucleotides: TGTGCCAGCAGCTTGGACGTGGCCGTTGAAGAGACCCAGTACTTC.

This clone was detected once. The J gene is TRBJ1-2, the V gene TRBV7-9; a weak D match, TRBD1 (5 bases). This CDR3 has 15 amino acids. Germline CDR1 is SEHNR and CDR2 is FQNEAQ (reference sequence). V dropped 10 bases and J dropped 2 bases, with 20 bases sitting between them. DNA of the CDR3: TGTGCCATTTTACTCAATTCGGGGGGAAACTATGGCTACACCTTC. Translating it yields CAILLNSGGNYGYTF.

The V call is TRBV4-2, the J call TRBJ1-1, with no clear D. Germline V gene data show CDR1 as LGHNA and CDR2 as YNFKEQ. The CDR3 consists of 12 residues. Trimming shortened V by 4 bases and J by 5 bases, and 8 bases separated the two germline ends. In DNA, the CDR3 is TGTGCCAGCAGCCCGTTCGGTACTGAAGCTTTCTTT. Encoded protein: CASSPFGTEAFF.

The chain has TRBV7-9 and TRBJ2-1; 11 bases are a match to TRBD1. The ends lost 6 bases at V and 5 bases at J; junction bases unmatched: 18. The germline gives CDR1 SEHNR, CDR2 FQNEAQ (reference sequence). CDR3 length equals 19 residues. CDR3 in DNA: TGTGCCAGCAGACCCCCGCTGTCGGGTAGGGGACAGGGGGACAATGAGCAGTTCTTC. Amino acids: CASRPPLSGRGQGDNEQFF.

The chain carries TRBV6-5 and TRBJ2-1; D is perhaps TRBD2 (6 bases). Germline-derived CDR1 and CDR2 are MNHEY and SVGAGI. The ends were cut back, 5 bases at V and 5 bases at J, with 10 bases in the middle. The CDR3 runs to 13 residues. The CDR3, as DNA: TGTGCCAGCAGTGGGGCGGGAAACAATGAGCAGTTCTTC. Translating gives CASSGAGNNEQFF.

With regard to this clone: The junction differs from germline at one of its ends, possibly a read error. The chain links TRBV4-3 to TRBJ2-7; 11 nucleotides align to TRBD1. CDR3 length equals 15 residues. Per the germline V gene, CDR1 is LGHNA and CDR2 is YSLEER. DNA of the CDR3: TGCGCCAGCAGCCAAGACGGGACAGGGGGTTACGAGGTGAACTTC. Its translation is CASSQDGTGGYEVNF.

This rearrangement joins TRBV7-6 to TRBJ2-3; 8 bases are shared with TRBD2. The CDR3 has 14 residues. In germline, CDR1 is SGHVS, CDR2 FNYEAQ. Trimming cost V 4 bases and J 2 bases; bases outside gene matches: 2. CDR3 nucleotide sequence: TGTGCCAGCAGCTCGGGAGGGTTCACAGATACGCAGTATTTT. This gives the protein CASSSGGFTDTQYF. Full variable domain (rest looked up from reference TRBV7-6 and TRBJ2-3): GAGVSQSPRYKVTKRGQDVALRCDPISGHVSLYWYRQALGQGPEFLTYFNYEAQQDKSGLPNDRFSAERPEGSISTLTIQRTEQRDSAMYRCASSSGGFTDTQYFGPGTRLTVL.

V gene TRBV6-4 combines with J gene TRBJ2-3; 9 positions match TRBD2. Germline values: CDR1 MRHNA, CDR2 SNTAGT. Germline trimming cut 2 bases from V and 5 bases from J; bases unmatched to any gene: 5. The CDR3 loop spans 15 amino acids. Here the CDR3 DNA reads TGTGCCAGCAGTGACACGGCGGGAGGGGTAGATACGCAGTATTTT. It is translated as CASSDTAGGVDTQYF.

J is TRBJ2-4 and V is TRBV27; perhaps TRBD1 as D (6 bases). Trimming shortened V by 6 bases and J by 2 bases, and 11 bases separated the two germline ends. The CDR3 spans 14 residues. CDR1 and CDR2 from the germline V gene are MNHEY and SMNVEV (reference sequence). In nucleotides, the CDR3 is TGTGCCAGCAGAGTACAGGGTTCCAAAAACATTCAGTACTTC. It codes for CASRVQGSKNIQYF.